This T cell receptor beta chain was observed in a study of immune evolution from preneoplasia to lung adenocarcinoma. The study's findings and limits: KRAS-mutant nodules had the highest T cell clonality.

Measured with immunoSEQ multiplex PCR; TCRdb has only the in-frame clones, and not every one. Of approximately 9,000 clones listed, 79% are singletons. Points on this clone: Its target is unknown.

The CDR3 is 12 amino acids. V lost 2 bases and J lost 7; bases outside the gene matches: 1. Germline V gene lookup returns CDR1 MNHNY and CDR2 SVGAGI (reference sequence). The receptor's source is a donor at least 70 years old with lung adenocarcinoma. The rearrangement uses TRBV6-6 and TRBJ1-1; TRBD1 matches 7 bases. What was sequenced was FFPE minimally invasive lung adenocarcinoma tissue. For the CDR3, the DNA is TGTGCCAGCAGTTACGGGACAGATGAAGCTTTCTTT. It yields the protein CASSYGTDEAFF.